This is a list of T cell receptor beta chains from one sample in a study of T cell responses to AZD1222 COVID-19 vaccine. The repertoire was sequenced with immunoSEQ multiplex PCR; TCRdb's copy has only in-frame clones and lacks some. Of about 170,000 clones in the sample, roughly 92% were seen once. This sample comprised peripheral blood, obtained on day 0 of AZD1222 vaccination. These TCRs come from an adult in good health. Each CDR3 is given with its conserved first and last residue. A D gene is named only where the DNA matches it firmly. Rows give clone size only sometimes, using once, few, many, or a class for an expanded clone.

- TRBJ1-1 TRBV19 TRBD1 CASSRLDRGLWNTEAFF TGTGCCAGTAGTAGGCTGGACAGGGGATTGTGGAACACTGAAGCTTTCTTT
- TRBJ2-7 TRBV11-1 TRBD1 CASSTDRVDNEQYF TGTGCCAGCAGCACCGACAGGGTGGATAACGAGCAGTACTTC
- TRBJ2-2 TRBV6-5 - CASRRTTGTGELFF TGTGCCAGCAGAAGAACCACAGGGACCGGGGAGCTGTTTTTT
once TRBJ1-6 TRBV2 TRBD1 CASSAQGRGSPLHF TGTGCCAGCAGTGCACAGGGGAGAGGATCACCCCTCCACTTT
- TRBJ1-2 TRBV7-9 - CASSGRHTGYGYTF TGTGCCAGCAGCGGTAGACACACAGGATATGGCTACACCTTC
- TRBJ1-2 TRBV5-4 - CASSSGGGRYGYTF TGTGCCAGCAGCTCGGGCGGGGGGCGTTATGGCTACACCTTC
- TRBJ2-6 TRBV27 - CASSLSLGAGANVLTF TGTGCCAGCAGTTTATCTTTAGGGGCAGGGGCCAACGTCCTGACTTTC
- TRBJ2-3 TRBV4-2 - CASSQGVVSADTQYF TGTGCCAGCAGCCAAGGTGTAGTTTCAGCAGATACGCAGTATTTT
- TRBJ1-1 TRBV19 - CACMQGEAFF TGTGCCTGTATGCAGGGTGAAGCTTTCTTT
- TRBJ1-3 TRBV9 TRBD1 CASSRGQHTGNTIYF TGTGCCAGCAGCCGGGGACAGCATACAGGAAACACCATATATTTT
- TRBJ2-6 TRBV9 - CASSAVAGANVLTF TGTGCCAGCAGCGCGGTGGCTGGGGCCAACGTCCTGACTTTC
once TRBJ1-3 TRBV7-8 - CASSLDRTSGNTIYF TGTGCCAGCAGCCTTGACAGAACCTCTGGAAACACCATATATTTT
- TRBJ2-3 TRBV2 - CASSSLDPPDTQYF TGTGCCAGCAGTTCCTTGGACCCCCCAGATACGCAGTATTTT
- TRBJ2-1 TRBV7-2 - CASSLGGSGVRNEQFF TGTGCCAGCAGCTTAGGGGGTAGCGGAGTGAGAAATGAGCAGTTCTTC
- TRBJ1-5 TRBV5-8 - CASSGGAPGQPQHF TGTGCCAGCAGCGGGGGGGCGCCAGGTCAGCCCCAGCATTTT
- TRBJ1-4 TRBV2 - CASSEGGGEEKLFF TGTGCCAGCAGTGAAGGGGGGGGTGAGGAAAAACTGTTTTTT
- TRBJ2-7 TRBV2 TRBD1 CASSPGTGGGKQYF TGTGCCAGCAGTCCCGGGACAGGGGGCGGGAAGCAGTACTTC
once TRBJ1-1 TRBV6-2/TRBV6-3 - CASSLLEVYLTEAFF TGTGCCAGCAGCCTATTGGAGGTTTATCTCACTGAAGCTTTCTTT
- TRBJ1-5 TRBV19 - CASSIKAFSQPQHF TGTGCCAGTAGTATAAAAGCTTTCTCTCAGCCCCAGCATTTT
once TRBJ2-7 TRBV5-1 - CASSLAEPNYEQYF TGCGCCAGCAGCTTGGCGGAGCCTAACTACGAGCAGTACTTC
- TRBJ1-5 TRBV19 - CASSIDRGSNQPQHF TGTGCCAGTAGTATAGATAGGGGTAGCAATCAGCCCCAGCATTTT
- TRBJ1-6 TRBV6-5 - CASSSIPFAYNSPLHF TGTGCCAGCAGTTCGATTCCCTTTGCCTATAATTCACCCCTCCACTTT
- TRBJ2-1 TRBV29-1 - CSVGQYNEQFF TGCAGCGTTGGACAGTACAATGAGCAGTTCTTC
- TRBJ1-1 TRBV5-4 - CASSSTPNTEAFF TGTGCCAGCAGTTCTACACCCAACACTGAAGCTTTCTTT
- TRBJ1-2 TRBV4-3 - CASSQDRTPTYGYTF TGCGCCAGCAGCCAAGATAGGACACCAACCTATGGCTACACCTTC
- TRBJ1-1 TRBV10-1 - CASSVSQGGSTEAFF TGCGCCAGCAGTGTATCCCAGGGCGGTAGCACTGAAGCTTTCTTT
- TRBJ2-7 TRBV7-7 TRBD2 CASSWDYTSSYEQYF TGTGCTAGCAGCTGGGACTACACCAGCTCCTACGAGCAGTACTTC
- TRBJ1-2 TRBV6-5 TRBD1 CASSPWTGGGYGYTF TGTGCCAGCAGTCCGTGGACAGGGGGCGGCTATGGCTACACCTTC
- TRBJ1-1 TRBV3-1/TRBV3-2 TRBD1 CASSPTGEAEAFF TGTGCCAGCAGTCCTACAGGGGAAGCTGAAGCTTTCTTT
- TRBJ1-5 TRBV19 - CASSEGLSNQPQHF TGTGCCAGTAGTGAAGGACTAAGCAATCAGCCCCAGCATTTT
- TRBJ1-2 TRBV7-9 - CASSSTANYGYTF TGTGCCAGCAGCTCGACAGCGAACTATGGCTACACCTTC